The 18 T cell receptor beta chains below come from one sample, sequenced in a study of identical twins. TCRdb analysed the 5' RACE reads with MiXCR anew, one entry per CDR3 protein. The table shows around 250,000 distinct CDR3 sequences, with 9.5% to 15% occurring only once. This sample was shared with a second study, whose subject was yellow fever vaccine responses in identical twins.

Sequencing used memory (CD45RO+) T cells sorted from blood. Every receptor here comes from a woman under 30 in good health.

The DNA for the CDR3 is TGTGCCACCAGCAGAGATACTAGCGGGAGGCGAGGGGAGACCCAGTACTTC. It translates to CATSRDTSGRRGETQYF. V is TRBV15 and J is TRBJ2-5; 12 nucleotides line up with TRBD2. CDR1 is LNHNV, CDR2 YYDKDF, per germline (reference sequence). The trim removed 0 bases at V and 5 bases at J, leaving 7 bases unmatched. CDR3 length equals 17 residues.

The chain carries TRBV10-3 and TRBJ2-3; TRBD2 might be the D (5 bases). The V and J ends lost 0 bases and 2 bases respectively, with 12 bases between them. Germline lookup yields CDR1 ENHRY and CDR2 SYGVKD. The CDR3 has 16 amino acids. The chain's CDR3 is CAISESTGVTTDTQYF. The DNA of the CDR3 is TGTGCCATCAGTGAGTCGACCGGGGTTACCACAGATACGCAGTATTTT.

J is TRBJ2-2 and V is TRBV13; D perhaps matches TRBD1 (5 bases). CDR3 length equals 14 residues. V gave up 3 bases and J gave up 3 bases, with 8 bases separating them. Germline assignment: CDR1 PRHDT and CDR2 FYEKMQ (reference sequence). For the CDR3, the DNA is TGTGCCAGCAGCTTCCTAGGGGACACCGGGGAGCTGTTTTTT. This translates into CASSFLGDTGELFF.

This clonotype was found many times. The chain is built from TRBV6-1 and TRBJ1-1; D is possibly TRBD1 (5 bases). Germline CDR1 MNHNS, CDR2 SASEGT. Trimming shortened V by 7 bases and J by 6 bases, and 21 bases separated the two germline ends. The CDR3 runs 15 residues. This chain's CDR3 is CASKGTRAEGAEAFF. In nucleotides, the CDR3 is TGTGCCAGCAAGGGTACGAGGGCCGAAGGGGCTGAAGCTTTCTTT.

V gene TRBV4-2 combines with J gene TRBJ2-3, with a weak D call TRBD2 (5 bases). Deletions cut 0 bases from V and 0 bases from J, with 7 bases between. This CDR3 region has 15 residues. Germline CDR1 LGHNA, CDR2 YNFKEQ. CDR3 nucleotides: TGTGCCAGCAGCCAAGAATGGGAGAGCACAGATACGCAGTATTTT. It specifies CASSQEWESTDTQYF.

This clonotype was counted once. The chain carries TRBV9 and TRBJ2-7, with D possibly being TRBD2 (5 bases). The CDR3 consists of 14 residues. Trimming shortened V by 4 bases and J by 0 bases, and 11 bases separated the two germline ends. The V gene's germline CDR1 is SGDLS and CDR2 YYNGEE. CDR3 loop: CASSSSGISYEQYF. For the CDR3, the DNA is TGTGCCAGCAGCTCCAGCGGAATCTCCTACGAGCAGTACTTC.

This clonotype has a handful of counts. The chain combines TRBV7-8 with TRBJ1-5, with 8 bases fitting TRBD1. Germline assignment: CDR1 SGHVS and CDR2 FQNEAQ. The junction had 8 bases not matched to a gene; V was cut back by 4 bases and J by 3 bases. The CDR3 is 16 residues long. The CDR3 nucleotides are TGTGCCAGCAGCTCACAGGGGGACCGGATCAATCAGCCCCAGCATTTT. It specifies CASSSQGDRINQPQHF. Full variable domain (missing parts from reference TRBV7-8 and TRBJ1-5): GAGVSQSPRYKVAKRGQDVALRCDPISGHVSLFWYQQALGQGPEFLTYFQNEAQLDKSGLPSDRFFAERPEGSVSTLKIQRTQQEDSAVYLCASSSQGDRINQPQHFGDGTRLSIL.

This clonotype has a count of ten or more. The V gene is TRBV29-1, the J gene TRBJ2-5, with 11 bases matching TRBD2. Per germline, CDR1 SQVTM and CDR2 ANQGSEA. V gave up 4 bases and J gave up 6 bases; unmatched junction bases: 7. The CDR3 covers 14 residues. This chain's CDR3 is CSVGNSGREKTQYF. In DNA, the CDR3 is TGCAGCGTTGGAAATAGCGGGAGGGAAAAGACCCAGTACTTC.

The gene calls are TRBV4-2 and TRBJ2-3, with 8 bases identical to TRBD2. This CDR3 has 20 amino acids. Germline V gene data show CDR1 as LGHNA and CDR2 as YNFKEQ. V lost 4 bases and J lost 4; bases outside the gene matches: 22. The CDR3 nucleotides are TGTGCCAGCAGCCGGATAGGACTAGCCCAAACGGGCAATTACGCAGATACGCAGTATTTT. Protein sequence: CASSRIGLAQTGNYADTQYF.

This clonotype occurred a few times. This chain connects TRBV3-1 to TRBJ2-3, with 7 bases identical to TRBD2. CDR3 length: 14 residues. From germline, CDR1 is LGHDT and CDR2 YNNKEL (reference sequence). Unmatched junction bases numbered 4, after V lost 3 bases and J lost 4 bases. The CDR3 sequence is CASSQREYSDTQYF. The DNA for the CDR3 is TGTGCCAGCAGCCAGCGGGAGTATTCAGATACGCAGTATTTT.

This clonotype occurred many times. J is TRBJ2-3 and V is TRBV20-1; TRBD2 aligns across 8 bases. J lost 3 bases, V lost 2 bases, and 7 bases had no gene match. Germline assignment: CDR1 DFQATT and CDR2 SNEGSKA (reference sequence). This CDR3 region has 15 residues. The DNA for the CDR3 is TGCAGTGCTAGACCCGCCGGGGGGGCTACAGATACGCAGTATTTT. It specifies CSARPAGGATDTQYF.

There are a few counts of this clonotype. This rearrangement joins TRBV6-2 or TRBV6-3 to TRBJ2-1, with 11 bases lining up with TRBD2. Per the germline V gene, CDR1 is MNHEY and CDR2 is SVGEGT. Unmatched junction bases numbered 6, after V lost 2 bases and J lost 3 bases. This CDR3 is built from 17 residues. CDR3 in DNA: TGTGCCAGCAGTTACCTACTTACTAGCGGGAGCTACAATGAGCAGTTCTTC. Protein product: CASSYLLTSGSYNEQFF.

The CDR3 region has the DNA TGCGCCAGCAGCTTACAGGGGCTAGACATGAACACTGAAGCTTTCTTT. It is translated as CASSLQGLDMNTEAFF. J is TRBJ1-1 and V is TRBV5-1, with TRBD1 matching over 7 bases. The CDR3 spans 16 residues. Looked up from germline, CDR1 is SGHRS and CDR2 is YFSETQ. J lost 0 bases, V lost 2 bases, and 7 bases had no gene match.

The genes are TRBV18 and TRBJ1-5; the D gene is possibly TRBD1 (6 bases). V was trimmed by 5 bases and J by 5 bases, leaving 13 bases between them. Germline V gene lookup returns CDR1 KGHSH and CDR2 LQKENI. The CDR3 contains 14 residues. Written as DNA, the CDR3 is TGTGCCAGCTCAACGACAGGTACGGATCAGCCCCAGCATTTT. Protein sequence: CASSTTGTDQPQHF.

The genes are TRBV30 and TRBJ2-7; unclear D gene. V was shortened by 0 bases and J by 4 bases, with 19 bases between the two germline ends. CDR3 length equals 16 residues. CDR1 is GTSNPN and CDR2 is SVGIG in the germline V gene (reference sequence). CDR3 in amino acids: CAWSVSAVMPSYEQYF. The CDR3 DNA reads as TGTGCCTGGAGTGTAAGTGCAGTCATGCCCTCTTACGAGCAGTACTTC.

Many counts were recorded for this clonotype. The V gene is TRBV6-2 or TRBV6-3, the J gene TRBJ2-2, with no clear D. This CDR3 contains 11 residues. V was cut by 5 bases and J by 8 bases, with 6 bases left in between. Germline CDR1 is MNHEY and CDR2 is SVGEGT. CDR3 nucleotide sequence: TGTGCCAGCAGTCTGACAGGGGAGCTGTTTTTT. Its translation: CASSLTGELFF.

Remarks on this clonotype: Relative to the germline gene, one junction end is altered; a read error may explain this. The chain links TRBV11-2 to TRBJ2-4, with a tentative D call TRBD2 (6 bases). From germline, CDR1 is SGHAT and CDR2 FQNNGV. This CDR3 is built from 14 residues. CDR3 sequence (DNA): TGTGCCAGCAGCTTAAGTTTACGGGCGGGCGGGACCACCTTC. It is translated as CASSLSLRAGGTTF. The full variable domain, rest sourced from reference TRBV11-2 and TRBJ2-4, is EAGVAQSPRYKIIEKRQSVAFWCNPISGHATLYWYQQILGQGPKLLIQFQNNGVVDDSQLPKDRFSAERLKGVDSTLKIQPAKLEDSAVYLCASSLSLRAGGTTFGAGTRLSVL.

The genes are TRBV6-1 and TRBJ2-7; D unclear. Per germline, CDR1 MNHNS and CDR2 SASEGT. The CDR3 loop spans 14 amino acids. Between the trimmed V and J ends, which lost 4 bases and 1 base, there was a span of 11 bases. The CDR3: CASSVDWSSYEQYF. The CDR3, as DNA: TGTGCCAGCAGTGTAGATTGGTCTTCCTACGAGCAGTACTTC.